Presented here are 23 T cell receptor beta chains from one specimen sequenced in a study of STAT5B mutations in CD4+ large granular lymphocyte leukemia. Produced via immunoSEQ multiplex PCR; TCRdb's table is partial and in-frame only. This table holds over 25,000 clones, around 70% found once. What was sequenced was CD4+ T cells from blood buffy coats. The receptors stem from a human donor in good health.

The rearrangement joins TRBV5-4 to TRBJ1-1; 8 bases match TRBD1. The CDR3 is 16 amino acids. Germline loops: CDR1 SGHNT, CDR2 YYREEE (reference sequence). V gave up 0 bases and J gave up 0 bases; unmatched junction bases: 4. The CDR3 DNA reads as TGTGCCAGCAGCTTGGGTCAGGGGGCTTTGAACACTGAAGCTTTCTTT. It codes for CASSLGQGALNTEAFF.

CDR3 loop: CASSRTGISGNTIYF. The CDR3 coding sequence is TGCGCCAGCAGCCGGACAGGCATCTCTGGAAACACCATATATTTT. J is TRBJ1-3 and V is TRBV4-1; 7 nucleotides agree with TRBD1. The length of the CDR3 is 15 residues. V shed 4 bases, J shed 0 bases, and the junction held 3 bases outside the gene matches. CDR1 is MGHRA, CDR2 YSYEKL, per germline.

The chain carries TRBV7-9 and TRBJ2-3; a possible D gene is TRBD2 (7 bases). CDR3 length equals 14 residues. V lost 5 bases and J lost 5, with 14 bases in between. Per the germline V gene, CDR1 is SEHNR and CDR2 is FQNEAQ (reference sequence). DNA for the CDR3: TGTGCCAGCAGCGTAGGGGGGGGCGGAGATACGCAGTATTTT. It codes for CASSVGGGGDTQYF.

The chain couples TRBV6-5 to TRBJ2-7; 10 bases are shared with TRBD1. This CDR3 has 13 residues. Germline trimming cut 10 bases from V and 2 bases from J; bases unmatched to any gene: 5. Per the germline V gene, CDR1 is MNHEY and CDR2 is SVGAGI. In DNA, the CDR3 is TGTGCCACCCGGGACAGGGGAACCTACGAGCAGTACTTC. Its protein is CATRDRGTYEQYF.

The rearrangement joins TRBV2 to TRBJ2-2; possible D gene TRBD2, 6 bases. The V end lost 6 bases, the J end lost 7 bases, and 12 bases lay between the germline ends. This CDR3 contains 13 residues. Germline V lookup: CDR1 SNHLY, CDR2 FYNNEI. CDR3: CASRGGEFGELFF. In nucleotides, the CDR3 is TGTGCCAGCAGGGGCGGGGAATTCGGGGAGCTGTTTTTT.

Only one count was recorded for this clone. The chain uses TRBV15 and TRBJ1-2; a possible D gene is TRBD1 (5 bases). The CDR3 is made up of 15 amino acids. V lost 0 bases to trimming and J lost 7 bases, with 15 bases between them. Germline V gene lookup returns CDR1 LNHNV and CDR2 YYDKDF (reference sequence). As DNA, the CDR3 is TGTGCCACCAGCAGAGATTTTGAGGAAGGGGCTGGCTACACCTTC. Its protein product is CATSRDFEEGAGYTF.

This chain connects TRBV2 to TRBJ1-4, with a weak D call TRBD1 (5 bases). Germline V lookup: CDR1 SNHLY, CDR2 FYNNEI. This CDR3 comprises 15 residues. V was trimmed by 3 bases and J by 6 bases, leaving 14 bases between them. This chain's CDR3 is CASSDQRVGHEKLFF. The CDR3, as DNA: TGTGCCAGCAGTGACCAGAGGGTGGGACATGAAAAACTGTTTTTT.

In its sample, this clone was seen a few times. The rearrangement links TRBV6-4 to TRBJ2-7, with 8 nucleotides matching TRBD2. Germline V gene lookup returns CDR1 MRHNA and CDR2 SNTAGT. This CDR3 contains 16 residues. J lost 3 bases, V lost 2 bases, and 9 bases had no gene match. CDR3 in DNA: TGTGCCAGCAGTGACCGGGATGCTAGCGGGCACTACGAGCAGTACTTC. Its protein product is CASSDRDASGHYEQYF.

This clone was picked up a small number of times. The chain couples TRBV9 to TRBJ2-7; TRBD2 matches 8 bases. This CDR3 has 14 residues. Germline V CDR1 and CDR2: SGDLS, YYNGEE. Trimming took 4 bases from V and 6 from J; bases not matched to a gene: 9. CDR3 sequence reads: CASSRQGLAGEQYF. The CDR3 bases are TGTGCCAGCAGCAGACAAGGACTAGCCGGCGAGCAGTACTTC.

The genes are TRBV29-1 and TRBJ2-2; either TRBD1 or TRBD2 may fit D (5 bases each). Trimming stripped 7 bases from V and 0 bases from J, with 6 bases between. The CDR3 is 12 amino acids. Germline-derived CDR1 and CDR2 are SQVTM and ANQGSEA. For the CDR3, the DNA is TGCAGCGCGGGACCGAACACCGGGGAGCTGTTTTTT. Its protein is CSAGPNTGELFF.

V gene TRBV30 combines with J gene TRBJ1-1; 7 bases match TRBD1. CDR1 and CDR2 from the germline V gene are GTSNPN and SVGIG (reference sequence). The ends lost 3 bases at V and 1 base at J; junction bases unmatched: 20. The CDR3 length is 19 residues. This CDR3 is CAWRSWLVPRQGRNTEAFF. CDR3 nucleotide sequence: TGTGCCTGGAGGTCGTGGTTGGTCCCAAGACAGGGACGGAACACTGAAGCTTTCTTT.

The chain has TRBV7-9 and TRBJ2-6, with D perhaps matching TRBD1 (6 bases). The CDR3 consists of 15 residues. Trimming left V 7 bases short and J 0 bases short, with 10 bases between. CDR1 SEHNR and CDR2 FQNEAQ come from the germline V gene (reference sequence). In nucleotides, the CDR3 is TGTGCCAGCACCGAACAGGGCTCTGGGGCCAACGTCCTGACTTTC. Translated, it gives CASTEQGSGANVLTF.

The gene calls are TRBV7-2 and TRBJ2-1; the match to TRBD2 covers 12 bases. The CDR3 sequence is 18 residues long. Germline loops: CDR1 SGHTA, CDR2 FQGNSA. The V segment lost 1 base and the J segment 5 bases; nucleotides outside the gene matches: 9. CDR3 sequence: CASSLVATSGGRDNEQFF. CDR3 nucleotides: TGTGCCAGCAGCTTAGTTGCGACTAGCGGGGGCCGCGACAATGAGCAGTTCTTC. Together with reference TRBV7-2 and TRBJ2-1, the CDR3 gives the full variable domain: GAGVSQSPSNKVTEKGKDVELRCDPISGHTALYWYRQSLGQGLEFLIYFQGNSAPDKSGLPSDRFSAERTGGSVSTLTIQRTQQEDSAVYLCASSLVATSGGRDNEQFFGPGTRLTVL.

The CDR3 DNA follows: TGTGCCAGTACGACGGGGGCGCGGGAGACCCAGTACTTC. Translated: CASTTGARETQYF. V is TRBV19 and J is TRBJ2-5; perhaps D is TRBD1 or TRBD2 (6 bases each). This CDR3 comprises 13 residues. With 7 bases removed from V and 5 bases from J, the gap between germline ends came to 14 bases. Per germline, CDR1 LNHDA and CDR2 SQIVND (reference sequence).

The rearrangement links TRBV2 to TRBJ1-2, with 9 bases aligning to TRBD1. This CDR3 has 17 amino acids. Germline assignment: CDR1 SNHLY and CDR2 FYNNEI. V lost 6 bases to trimming and J lost 4 bases; unmatched junction nucleotides: 15. CDR3: CASRAGTGRNRGYGYTF. CDR3 bases: TGTGCCAGCAGGGCCGGGACAGGGAGGAATCGGGGCTATGGCTACACCTTC. Variable domain in full (rest from reference TRBV2 and TRBJ1-2): EPEVTQTPSHQVTQMGQEVILRCVPISNHLYFYWYRQILGQKVEFLVSFYNNEISEKSEIFDDQFSVERPDGSNFTLKIRSTKLEDSAMYFCASRAGTGRNRGYGYTFGSGTRLTVV.

This clone was picked up a small number of times. The V call is TRBV2, the J call TRBJ2-7, with unresolved D. Per germline, CDR1 SNHLY and CDR2 FYNNEI. The CDR3 has 10 residues. V lost 0 bases to trimming and J lost 9 bases, with 3 bases between them. The CDR3 bases are TGTGCCAGCAGTGAAGCCCGGCAGTACTTC. Translated: CASSEARQYF.

The chain employs TRBV5-1 and TRBJ1-4; D perhaps matches TRBD1 (6 bases). In germline, CDR1 is SGHRS, CDR2 YFSETQ. The CDR3 spans 15 residues. Between the trimmed V and J ends, which lost 4 bases and 8 bases, there was a span of 18 bases. The CDR3 here is CASSTEGGAREKLFF. The CDR3 DNA is TGCGCCAGCAGCACCGAGGGGGGGGCAAGGGAAAAACTGTTTTTT. Full variable domain (missing parts from reference TRBV5-1 and TRBJ1-4): KAGVTQTPRYLIKTRGQQVTLSCSPISGHRSVSWYQQTPGQGLQFLFEYFSETQRNKGNFPGRFSGRQFSNSRSEMNVSTLELGDSALYLCASSTEGGAREKLFFGSGTQLSVL.

This rearrangement joins TRBV19 to TRBJ2-5; 7 nucleotides match TRBD2. V shed 6 bases, J shed 2 bases, and the junction held 12 bases outside the gene matches. Per the germline V gene, CDR1 is LNHDA and CDR2 is SQIVND (reference sequence). There are 16 residues in the CDR3. CDR3 residues: CASSTPSGDSQETQYF. CDR3 nucleotides: TGTGCCAGTAGCACCCCCAGCGGGGACTCTCAAGAGACCCAGTACTTC.

The table lists this clone with a few counts. The chain is built from TRBV7-7 and TRBJ2-1; 9 positions agree with TRBD2. The CDR3 totals 15 residues. With 1 base clipped from V and 4 bases from J, the junction kept 2 bases outside the gene matches. The germline V gene encodes CDR1 SSHAT and CDR2 FNYEAQ (reference sequence). CDR3 residues: CASSLGTSAYNEQFF. The CDR3 nucleotides are TGTGCCAGCAGCTTAGGGACTAGCGCGTACAATGAGCAGTTCTTC.

The chain couples TRBV7-2 to TRBJ2-1, with TRBD2 matching over 8 bases. Germline-derived CDR1 and CDR2 are SGHTA and FQGNSA. Trimming at V came to 2 bases and at J to 6 bases, leaving 3 bases not matched to a gene. The CDR3 is 14 amino acids. In nucleotides, the CDR3 is TGTGCCAGCAGCTTACTGGGACTAGTCAATGAGCAGTTCTTC. This translates into CASSLLGLVNEQFF. The variable domain in full, with the rest retrieved from reference TRBV7-2 and TRBJ2-1, is GAGVSQSPSNKVTEKGKDVELRCDPISGHTALYWYRQSLGQGLEFLIYFQGNSAPDKSGLPSDRFSAERTGGSVSTLTIQRTQQEDSAVYLCASSLLGLVNEQFFGPGTRLTVL.

This sequence joins TRBV20-1 and TRBJ2-1, with D possibly TRBD1 on 5 matching bases. CDR1 and CDR2 (germline): DFQATT, SNEGSKA (reference sequence). This CDR3 comprises 11 residues. V was trimmed by 5 bases and J by 9 bases, leaving 11 bases between them. The CDR3 region has the DNA TGCAGTGCTGCCAGGGTAGGTGAGCAGTTCTTC. It yields the protein CSAARVGEQFF.

The CDR3 nucleotides read TGCAGCGTTGAGGCACAGGCGAACACTGAAGCTTTCTTT. Its translation is CSVEAQANTEAFF. The rearrangement joins TRBV29-1 to TRBJ1-1; possible D gene TRBD1, 5 bases. The CDR3 contains 13 residues. V was shortened by 3 bases and J by 1 base, with 9 bases between the two germline ends. Per the germline V gene, CDR1 is SQVTM and CDR2 is ANQGSEA.

This clone was counted a single time. The rearrangement uses TRBV7-2 and TRBJ2-3, with D unclear. This CDR3 is built from 15 residues. The germline V gene has CDR1 SGHTA and CDR2 FQGNSA. Trimming pared 0 bases from V and 1 base from J, leaving 8 bases between. The CDR3 protein is CASSLATTGTDTQYF. The CDR3 region has the DNA TGTGCCAGCAGCTTAGCAACTACAGGCACAGATACGCAGTATTTT.